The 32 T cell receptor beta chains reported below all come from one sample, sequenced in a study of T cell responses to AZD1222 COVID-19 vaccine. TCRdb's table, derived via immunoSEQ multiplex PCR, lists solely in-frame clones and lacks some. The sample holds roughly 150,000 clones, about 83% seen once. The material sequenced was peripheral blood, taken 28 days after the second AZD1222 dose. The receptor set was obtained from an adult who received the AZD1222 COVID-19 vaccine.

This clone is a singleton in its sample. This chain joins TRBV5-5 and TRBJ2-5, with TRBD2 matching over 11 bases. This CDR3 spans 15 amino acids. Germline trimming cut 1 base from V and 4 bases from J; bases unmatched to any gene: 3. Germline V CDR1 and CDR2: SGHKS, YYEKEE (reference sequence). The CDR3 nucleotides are TGTGCCAGCAGCTTGAATAGCGGGGGGGCAGAGACCCAGTACTTC. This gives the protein CASSLNSGGAETQYF.

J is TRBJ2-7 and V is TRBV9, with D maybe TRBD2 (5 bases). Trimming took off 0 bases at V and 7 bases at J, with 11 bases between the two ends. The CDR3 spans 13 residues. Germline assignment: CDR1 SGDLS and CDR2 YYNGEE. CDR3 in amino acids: CASSVGVGGEQYF. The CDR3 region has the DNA TGTGCCAGCAGCGTAGGAGTCGGCGGGGAGCAGTACTTC.

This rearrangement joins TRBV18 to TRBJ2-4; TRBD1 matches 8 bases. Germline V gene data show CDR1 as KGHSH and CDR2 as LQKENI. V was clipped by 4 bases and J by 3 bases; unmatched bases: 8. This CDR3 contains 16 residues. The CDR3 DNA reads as TGTGCCAGCTCACTAGGACAGGGAGTCGACAAAAACATTCAGTACTTC. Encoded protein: CASSLGQGVDKNIQYF.

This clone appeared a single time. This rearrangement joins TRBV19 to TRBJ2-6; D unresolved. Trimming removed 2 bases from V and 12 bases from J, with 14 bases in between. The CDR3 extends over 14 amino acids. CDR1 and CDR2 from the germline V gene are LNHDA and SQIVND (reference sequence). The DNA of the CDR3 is TGTGCCAGTAGTATATCGGGCAGCTCAGTCGTCCTGACTTTC. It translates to CASSISGSSVVLTF.

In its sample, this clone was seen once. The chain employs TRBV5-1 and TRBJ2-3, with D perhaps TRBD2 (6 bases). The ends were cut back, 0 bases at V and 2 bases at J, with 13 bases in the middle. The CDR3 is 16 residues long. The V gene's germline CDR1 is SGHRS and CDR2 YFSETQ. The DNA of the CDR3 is TGCGCCAGCAGCTTGGCCGGCGGGGCCTTCACAGATACGCAGTATTTT. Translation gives CASSLAGGAFTDTQYF.

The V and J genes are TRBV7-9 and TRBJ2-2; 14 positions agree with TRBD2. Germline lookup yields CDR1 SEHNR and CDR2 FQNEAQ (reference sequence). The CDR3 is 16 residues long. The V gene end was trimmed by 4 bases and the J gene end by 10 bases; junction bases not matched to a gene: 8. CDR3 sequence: CASSSGLAGGHAELFF. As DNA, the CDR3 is TGTGCCAGCAGCTCTGGACTAGCGGGGGGACATGCGGAGCTGTTTTTT.

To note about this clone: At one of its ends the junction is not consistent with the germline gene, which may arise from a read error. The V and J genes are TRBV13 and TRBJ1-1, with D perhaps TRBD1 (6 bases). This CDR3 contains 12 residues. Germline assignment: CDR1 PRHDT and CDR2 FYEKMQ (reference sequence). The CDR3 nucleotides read TGTGCCAGCAGCATAGGGGGGACTGAAGCTTTCTTT. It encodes CASSIGGTEAFF.

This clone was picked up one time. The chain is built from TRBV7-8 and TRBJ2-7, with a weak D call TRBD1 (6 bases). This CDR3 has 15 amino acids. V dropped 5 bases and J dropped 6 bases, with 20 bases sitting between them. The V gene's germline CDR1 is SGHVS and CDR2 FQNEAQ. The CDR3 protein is CASSPTSNRAGEQYF. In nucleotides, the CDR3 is TGTGCCAGCAGCCCTACTTCAAACAGGGCCGGCGAGCAGTACTTC.

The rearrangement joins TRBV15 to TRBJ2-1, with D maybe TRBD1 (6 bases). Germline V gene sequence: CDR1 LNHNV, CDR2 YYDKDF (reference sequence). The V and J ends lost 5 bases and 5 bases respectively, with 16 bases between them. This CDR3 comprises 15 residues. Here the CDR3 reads CATSEQGFLDNEQFF. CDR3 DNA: TGTGCCACCAGCGAACAGGGTTTTCTTGACAATGAGCAGTTCTTC.

The CDR3 region is CASSFLTGELFF. CDR3 nucleotides: TGTGCCAGCAGCTTCCTGACCGGGGAGCTGTTTTTT. The chain combines TRBV5-4 with TRBJ2-2; D is uncertain. Per the germline V gene, CDR1 is SGHNT and CDR2 is YYREEE (reference sequence). Trimming stripped 2 bases from V and 5 bases from J, with 4 bases between. The CDR3 is 12 amino acids.

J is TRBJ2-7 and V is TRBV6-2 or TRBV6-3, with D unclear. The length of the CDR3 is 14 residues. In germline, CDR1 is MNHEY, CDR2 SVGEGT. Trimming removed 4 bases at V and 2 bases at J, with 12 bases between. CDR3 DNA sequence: TGTGCCAGCAGTTCCCCGGCAGCAACCTACGAGCAGTACTTC. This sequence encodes CASSSPAATYEQYF.

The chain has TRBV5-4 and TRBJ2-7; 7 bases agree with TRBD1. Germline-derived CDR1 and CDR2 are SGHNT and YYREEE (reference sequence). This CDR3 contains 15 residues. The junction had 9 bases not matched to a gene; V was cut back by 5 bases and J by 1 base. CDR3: CASSRTGAHSYEQYF. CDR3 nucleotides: TGTGCCAGCAGTCGAACAGGGGCCCATTCCTACGAGCAGTACTTC.

In nucleotides, the CDR3 is TGTGCCAGTAGTATGCTTGGACAGGTTGAATCAAGGGGCTACACCTTC. This codes for CASSMLGQVESRGYTF. J is TRBJ1-2 and V is TRBV19, with 7 bases lining up with TRBD1. Trimming at V came to 3 bases and at J to 8 bases, leaving 15 bases not matched to a gene. CDR1 LNHDA and CDR2 SQIVND come from the germline V gene (reference sequence). The CDR3 covers 16 residues.

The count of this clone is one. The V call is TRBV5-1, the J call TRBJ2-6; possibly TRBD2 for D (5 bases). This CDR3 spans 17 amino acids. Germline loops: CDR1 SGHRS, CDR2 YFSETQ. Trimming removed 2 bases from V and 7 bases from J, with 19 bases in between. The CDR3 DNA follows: TGCGCCAGCAGCTTCGCTAGCCTTACTTCCGGAGCCAACGTCCTGACTTTC. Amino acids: CASSFASLTSGANVLTF.

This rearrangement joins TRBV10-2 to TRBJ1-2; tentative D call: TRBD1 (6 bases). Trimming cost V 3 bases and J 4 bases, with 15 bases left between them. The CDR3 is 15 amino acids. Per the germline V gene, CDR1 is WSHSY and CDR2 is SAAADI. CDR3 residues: CASSDKTGLPYGYTF. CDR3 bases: TGCGCCAGCAGTGATAAGACAGGACTACCCTATGGCTACACCTTC.

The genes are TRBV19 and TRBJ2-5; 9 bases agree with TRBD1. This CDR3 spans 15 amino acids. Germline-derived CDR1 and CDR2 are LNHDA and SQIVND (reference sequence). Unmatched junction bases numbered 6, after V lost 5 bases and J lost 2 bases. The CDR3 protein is CASSYGTGLQETQYF. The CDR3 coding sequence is TGTGCCAGTAGTTATGGGACAGGGCTACAAGAGACCCAGTACTTC.

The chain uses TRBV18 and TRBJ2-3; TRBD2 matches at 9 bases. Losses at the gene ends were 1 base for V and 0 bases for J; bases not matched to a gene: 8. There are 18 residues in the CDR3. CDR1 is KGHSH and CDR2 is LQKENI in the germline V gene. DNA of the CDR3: TGTGCCAGCTCACCACGGCTAGCGGGGCACTCTAGCACAGATACGCAGTATTTT. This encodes CASSPRLAGHSSTDTQYF.

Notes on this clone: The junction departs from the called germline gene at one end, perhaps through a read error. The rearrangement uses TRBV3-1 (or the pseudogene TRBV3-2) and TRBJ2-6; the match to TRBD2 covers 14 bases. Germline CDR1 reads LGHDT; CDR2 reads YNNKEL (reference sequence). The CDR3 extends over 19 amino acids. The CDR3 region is CARSHRLAGGSSGANVLTF. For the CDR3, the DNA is TGTGCCCGCAGCCATCGACTAGCGGGGGGGAGCTCTGGGGCCAACGTCCTGACTTTC.

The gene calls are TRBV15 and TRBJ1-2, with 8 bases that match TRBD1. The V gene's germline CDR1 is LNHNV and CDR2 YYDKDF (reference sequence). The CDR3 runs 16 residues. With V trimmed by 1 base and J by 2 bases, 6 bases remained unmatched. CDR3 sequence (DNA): TGTGCCACCAGCAGAGGCAAGGACAGGGTGAACTATGGCTACACCTTC. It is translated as CATSRGKDRVNYGYTF.

The CDR3 loop is CASSPRTGGEETQYF. CDR3 DNA: TGTGCCAGCTCACCAAGGACAGGGGGGGAAGAGACCCAGTACTTC. The rearrangement joins TRBV18 to TRBJ2-5; 10 bases align to TRBD1. The germline V gene has CDR1 KGHSH and CDR2 LQKENI. The CDR3 runs to 15 residues. J lost 3 bases, V lost 2 bases, and 3 bases had no gene match.

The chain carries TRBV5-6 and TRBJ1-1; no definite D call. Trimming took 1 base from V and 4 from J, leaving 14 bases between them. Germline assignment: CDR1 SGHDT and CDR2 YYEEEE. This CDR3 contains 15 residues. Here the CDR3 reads CASSLFDTSGTEAFF. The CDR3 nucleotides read TGTGCCAGCAGCTTGTTTGACACCTCGGGCACTGAAGCTTTCTTT.

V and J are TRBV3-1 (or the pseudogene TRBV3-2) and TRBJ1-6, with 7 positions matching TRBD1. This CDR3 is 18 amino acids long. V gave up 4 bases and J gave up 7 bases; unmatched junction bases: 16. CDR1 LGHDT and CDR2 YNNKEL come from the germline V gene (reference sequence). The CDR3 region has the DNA TGTGCCAGCAGCCCCTACGTCTTTCGACAGGGTAAAAATTCACCCCTCCACTTT. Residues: CASSPYVFRQGKNSPLHF.

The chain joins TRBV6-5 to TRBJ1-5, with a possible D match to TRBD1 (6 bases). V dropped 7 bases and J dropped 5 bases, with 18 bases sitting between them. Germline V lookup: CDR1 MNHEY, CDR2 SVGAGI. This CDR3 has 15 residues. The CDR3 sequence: CASNVRDIMDQPQHF. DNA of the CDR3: TGTGCCAGCAACGTCCGGGACATCATGGATCAGCCCCAGCATTTT.

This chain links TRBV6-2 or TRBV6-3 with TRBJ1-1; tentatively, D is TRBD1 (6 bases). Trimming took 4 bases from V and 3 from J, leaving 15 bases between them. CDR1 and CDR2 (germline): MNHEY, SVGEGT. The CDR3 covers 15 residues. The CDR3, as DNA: TGTGCCAGCAGTTGGTTGACAGGATTCGACACTGAAGCTTTCTTT. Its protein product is CASSWLTGFDTEAFF.

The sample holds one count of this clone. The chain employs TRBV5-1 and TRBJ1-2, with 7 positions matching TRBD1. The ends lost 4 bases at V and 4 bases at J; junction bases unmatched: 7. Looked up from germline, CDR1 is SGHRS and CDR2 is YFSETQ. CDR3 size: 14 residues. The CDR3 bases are TGCGCCAGCAGCCCATTACAGGGGTTCTATGGCTACACCTTC. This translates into CASSPLQGFYGYTF.

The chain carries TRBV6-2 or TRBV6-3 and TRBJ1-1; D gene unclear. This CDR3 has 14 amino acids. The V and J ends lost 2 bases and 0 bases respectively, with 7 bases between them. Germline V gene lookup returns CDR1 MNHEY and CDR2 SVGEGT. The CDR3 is CASSYTGMNTEAFF. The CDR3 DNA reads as TGTGCCAGCAGTTACACTGGTATGAACACTGAAGCTTTCTTT.

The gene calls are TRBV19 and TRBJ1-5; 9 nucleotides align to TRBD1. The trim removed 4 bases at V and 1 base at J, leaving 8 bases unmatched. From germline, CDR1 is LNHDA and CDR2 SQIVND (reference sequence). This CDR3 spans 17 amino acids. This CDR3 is CASSTVYRGRSNQPQHF. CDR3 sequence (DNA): TGTGCCAGTAGTACCGTATACAGGGGGCGAAGCAATCAGCCCCAGCATTTT.

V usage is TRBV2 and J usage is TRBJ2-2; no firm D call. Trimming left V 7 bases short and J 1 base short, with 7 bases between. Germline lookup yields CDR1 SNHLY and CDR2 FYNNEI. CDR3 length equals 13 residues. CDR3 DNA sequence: TGTGCCAGCAAAGCAGGGAACACCGGGGAGCTGTTTTTT. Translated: CASKAGNTGELFF.

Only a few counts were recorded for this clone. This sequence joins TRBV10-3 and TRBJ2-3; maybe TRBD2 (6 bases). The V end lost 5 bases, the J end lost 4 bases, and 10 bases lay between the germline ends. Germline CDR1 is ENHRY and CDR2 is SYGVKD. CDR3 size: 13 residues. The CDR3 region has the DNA TGTGCCATCAGTACGGGACTCGCAGATACGCAGTATTTT. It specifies CAISTGLADTQYF.

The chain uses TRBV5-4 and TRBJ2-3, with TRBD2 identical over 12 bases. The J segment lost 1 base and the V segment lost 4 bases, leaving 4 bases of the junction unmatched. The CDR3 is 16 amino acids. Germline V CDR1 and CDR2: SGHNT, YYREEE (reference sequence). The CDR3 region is CASSRRLAGGTDTQYF. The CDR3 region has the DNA TGTGCCAGCAGCCGACGACTAGCGGGGGGCACAGATACGCAGTATTTT.

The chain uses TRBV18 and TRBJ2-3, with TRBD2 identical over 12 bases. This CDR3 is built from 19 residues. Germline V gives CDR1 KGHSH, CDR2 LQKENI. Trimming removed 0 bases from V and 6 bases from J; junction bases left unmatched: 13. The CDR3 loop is CASSPPDVSSGGVRDTQYF. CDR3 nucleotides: TGTGCCAGCTCACCACCGGATGTTTCTAGCGGGGGGGTCCGGGATACGCAGTATTTT.

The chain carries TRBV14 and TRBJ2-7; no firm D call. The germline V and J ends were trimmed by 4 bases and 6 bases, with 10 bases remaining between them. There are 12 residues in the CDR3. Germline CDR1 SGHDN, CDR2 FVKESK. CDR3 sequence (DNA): TGTGCCAGCAGCCCGAGCAGATCCGAGCAGTACTTC. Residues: CASSPSRSEQYF. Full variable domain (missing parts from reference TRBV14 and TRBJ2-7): EAGVTQFPSHSVIEKGQTVTLRCDPISGHDNLYWYRRVMGKEIKFLLHFVKESKQDESGMPNNRFLAERTGGTYSTLKVQPAELEDSGVYFCASSPSRSEQYFGPGTRLTVT.